This entry features one TCR beta chain sequence. Its matching antigen is unknown. An end of the junction differs from the germline gene, which may be a read error. This sample is drawn from a study of beta chain features in type 1 diabetes. Study conclusions and caveats: Significant though moderate, a shortening of TCRB CDR3s appeared in all four CD4+ subsets of Type 1 diabetes patients.

Averaging approximately 110 mL, one heparinised blood draw came from each individual donor. All sorted populations exceeded 95% purity. What was sequenced were expressed TCRB transcripts, since all of the isolated RNA had been reverse transcribed. Sequenced by immunoSEQ multiplex PCR; TCRdb stores in-frame clones only, minus some. This sample has 250,000 or so clones; around 21% occur once, and the top ten carry 0.028%. The sequenced sample was naive CD4+ T cells from blood. This TCR came from a woman between 40 and 50 years old with type 1 diabetes.

The CDR3 protein is CARTRERYSEQFF. The CDR3, as DNA: TGTGCCCGAACCAGGGAACGGTACAGTGAGCAGTTCTTC. The chain carries TRBV30 and TRBJ2-1; D possibly corresponds to TRBD1 (5 bases). Germline CDR1 is GTSNPN and CDR2 is SVGIG (reference sequence). This CDR3 is 13 amino acids long.